This TCR beta chain was observed in a study of T-cell memory formation after mild COVID-19. Study-level findings and limits: Whereas later expanders leaned CD4+, clones contracting day 15 to 85 showed a balanced CD4/CD8 makeup. Pre-infection memory showed some responding clones, and this suggested that cross-reactive memory joined.

Remarks on this clonotype: Its antigen is not identified.

Via MiXCR, TCRdb re-called the 5' RACE reads, giving one row per CDR3 protein. The table has some 410,000 distinct CDR3 sequences, more than 20% seen once. CDR1 and CDR2 from the germline V gene are SEHNR and FQNEAQ (reference sequence). Trimming removed 5 bases from V and 4 bases from J; junction bases left unmatched: 5. CDR3 length: 15 amino acids. Sequenced sample: PBMCs or a T cell subset sorted from them (not recorded which). The chain recombines TRBV7-9 with TRBJ2-3; 11 bases agree with TRBD2. This clonotype was obtained from an adult woman who had mild COVID-19 (a few samples of this study predate the infection). Cell type and time point are not known. The CDR3 region is CASSPTSGSPDTQYF. The CDR3 nucleotides are TGTGCCAGCAGCCCCACTAGCGGGAGTCCAGATACGCAGTATTTT. Complete variable domain (other parts from reference TRBV7-9 and TRBJ2-3): DTGVSQNPRHKITKRGQNVTFRCDPISEHNRLYWYRQTLGQGPEFLTYFQNEAQLEKSRLLSDRFSAERPKGSFSTLEIQRTEQGDSAMYLCASSPTSGSPDTQYFGPGTRLTVL.